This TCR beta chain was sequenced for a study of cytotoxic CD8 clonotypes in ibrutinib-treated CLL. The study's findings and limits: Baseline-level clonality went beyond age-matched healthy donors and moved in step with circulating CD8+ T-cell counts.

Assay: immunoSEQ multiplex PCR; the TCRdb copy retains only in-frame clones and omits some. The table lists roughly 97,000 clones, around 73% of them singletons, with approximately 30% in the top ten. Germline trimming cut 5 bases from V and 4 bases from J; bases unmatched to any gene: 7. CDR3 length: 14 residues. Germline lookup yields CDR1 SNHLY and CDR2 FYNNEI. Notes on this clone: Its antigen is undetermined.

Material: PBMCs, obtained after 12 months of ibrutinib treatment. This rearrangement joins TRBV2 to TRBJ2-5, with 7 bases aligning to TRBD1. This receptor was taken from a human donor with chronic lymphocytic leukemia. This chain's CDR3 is CASSLQGSLETQYF. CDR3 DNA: TGTGCCAGCAGTTTACAGGGGTCACTAGAGACCCAGTACTTC.